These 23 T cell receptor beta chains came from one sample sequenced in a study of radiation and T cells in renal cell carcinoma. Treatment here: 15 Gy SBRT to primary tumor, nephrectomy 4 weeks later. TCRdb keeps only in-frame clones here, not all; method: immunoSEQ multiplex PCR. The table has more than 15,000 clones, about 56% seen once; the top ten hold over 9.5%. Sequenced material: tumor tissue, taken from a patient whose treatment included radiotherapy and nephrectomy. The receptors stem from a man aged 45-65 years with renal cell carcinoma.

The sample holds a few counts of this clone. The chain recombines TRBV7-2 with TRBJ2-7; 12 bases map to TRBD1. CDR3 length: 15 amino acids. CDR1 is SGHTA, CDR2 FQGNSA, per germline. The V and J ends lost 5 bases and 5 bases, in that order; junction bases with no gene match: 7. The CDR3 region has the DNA TGTGCCAGCAGCGCGCGGGGACAGGGGGCCAACGAGCAGTACTTC. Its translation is CASSARGQGANEQYF.

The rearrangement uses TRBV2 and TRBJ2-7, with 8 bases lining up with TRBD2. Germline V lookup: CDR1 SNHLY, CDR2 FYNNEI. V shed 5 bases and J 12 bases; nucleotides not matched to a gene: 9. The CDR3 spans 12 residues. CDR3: CASSTGGLHLYF. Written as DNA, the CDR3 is TGTGCCAGCAGTACGGGGGGGCTTCATCTGTACTTC. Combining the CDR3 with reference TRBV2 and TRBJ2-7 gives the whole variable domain EPEVTQTPSHQVTQMGQEVILRCVPISNHLYFYWYRQILGQKVEFLVSFYNNEISEKSEIFDDQFSVERPDGSNFTLKIRSTKLEDSAMYFCASSTGGLHLYFGPGTRLTVT.

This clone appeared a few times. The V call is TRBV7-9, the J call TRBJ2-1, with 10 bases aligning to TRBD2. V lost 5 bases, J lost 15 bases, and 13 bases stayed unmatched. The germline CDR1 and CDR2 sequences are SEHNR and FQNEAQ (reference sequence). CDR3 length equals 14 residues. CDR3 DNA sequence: TGTGCCAGCAGCCCCCGGTGGAGCGGGGGGGTGATGTTCTTC. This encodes CASSPRWSGGVMFF.

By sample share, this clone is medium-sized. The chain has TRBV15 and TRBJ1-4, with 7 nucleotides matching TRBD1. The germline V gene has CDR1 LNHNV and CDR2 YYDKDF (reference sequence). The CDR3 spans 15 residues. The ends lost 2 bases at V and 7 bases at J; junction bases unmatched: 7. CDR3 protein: CATSRSRGEAEKLFF. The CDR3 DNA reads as TGTGCCACCAGCAGAAGCAGGGGGGAGGCTGAAAAACTGTTTTTT.

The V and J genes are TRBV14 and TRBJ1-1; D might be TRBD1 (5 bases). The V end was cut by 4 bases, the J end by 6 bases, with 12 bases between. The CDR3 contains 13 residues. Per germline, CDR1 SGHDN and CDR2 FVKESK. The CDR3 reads CASSPFRGSEAFF. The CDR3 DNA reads TGTGCCAGCAGCCCCTTCCGGGGGTCTGAAGCTTTCTTT.

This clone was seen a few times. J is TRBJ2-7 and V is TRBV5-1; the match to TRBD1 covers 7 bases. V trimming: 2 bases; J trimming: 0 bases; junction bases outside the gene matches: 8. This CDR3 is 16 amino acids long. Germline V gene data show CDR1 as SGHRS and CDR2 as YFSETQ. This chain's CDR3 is CASSLSGTDFSYEQYF. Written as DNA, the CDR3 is TGCGCCAGCAGCTTATCCGGGACAGACTTCTCCTACGAGCAGTACTTC.

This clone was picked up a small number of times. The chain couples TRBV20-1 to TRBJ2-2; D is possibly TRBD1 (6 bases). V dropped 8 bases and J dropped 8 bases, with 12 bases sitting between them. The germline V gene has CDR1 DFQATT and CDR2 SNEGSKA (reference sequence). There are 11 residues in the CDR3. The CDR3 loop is CSYRVSGELFF. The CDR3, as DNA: TGCAGTTACAGGGTTTCGGGGGAGCTGTTTTTT.

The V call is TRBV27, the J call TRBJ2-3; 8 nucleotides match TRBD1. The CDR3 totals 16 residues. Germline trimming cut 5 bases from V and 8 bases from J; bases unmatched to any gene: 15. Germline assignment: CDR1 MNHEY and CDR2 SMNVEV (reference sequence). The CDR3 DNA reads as TGTGCCAGCAGTCTCTCCGGGACAGGTGCTTTCGGTACGCAGTATTTT. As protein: CASSLSGTGAFGTQYF.

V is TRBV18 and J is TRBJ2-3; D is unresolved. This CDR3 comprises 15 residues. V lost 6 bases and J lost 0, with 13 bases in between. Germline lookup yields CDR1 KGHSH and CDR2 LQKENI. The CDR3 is CASSPSETSTDTQYF. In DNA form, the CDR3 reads TGTGCCAGCTCCCCCTCTGAGACTAGCACAGATACGCAGTATTTT.

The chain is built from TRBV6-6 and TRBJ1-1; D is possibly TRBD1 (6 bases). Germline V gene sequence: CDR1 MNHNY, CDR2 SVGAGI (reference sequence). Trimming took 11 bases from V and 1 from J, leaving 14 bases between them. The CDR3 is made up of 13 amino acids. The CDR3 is CASWTVSNTEAFF. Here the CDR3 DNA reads TGTGCCTCCTGGACAGTTTCGAACACTGAAGCTTTCTTT.

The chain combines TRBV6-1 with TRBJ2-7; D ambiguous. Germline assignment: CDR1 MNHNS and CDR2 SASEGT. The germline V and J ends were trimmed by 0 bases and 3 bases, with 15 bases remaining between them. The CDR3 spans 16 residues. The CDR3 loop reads CASSEALVRARYEQYF. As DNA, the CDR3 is TGTGCCAGCAGTGAAGCCCTAGTCCGGGCCCGCTACGAGCAGTACTTC.

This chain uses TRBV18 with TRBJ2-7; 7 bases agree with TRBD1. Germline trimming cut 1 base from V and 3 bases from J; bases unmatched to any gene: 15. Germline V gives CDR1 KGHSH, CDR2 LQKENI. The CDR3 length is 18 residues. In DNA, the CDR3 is TGTGCCAGCTCACCACTTGTTTCGTCGACAGGGAAAAGCTACGAGCAGTACTTC. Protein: CASSPLVSSTGKSYEQYF.

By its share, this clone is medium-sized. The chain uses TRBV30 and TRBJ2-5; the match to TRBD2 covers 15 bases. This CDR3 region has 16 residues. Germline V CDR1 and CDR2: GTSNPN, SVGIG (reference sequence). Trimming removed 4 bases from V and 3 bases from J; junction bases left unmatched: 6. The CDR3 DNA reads TGTGCCTGGAAAGGACTAGCGGGAGGGGGCAAAGAGACCCAGTACTTC. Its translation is CAWKGLAGGGKETQYF.

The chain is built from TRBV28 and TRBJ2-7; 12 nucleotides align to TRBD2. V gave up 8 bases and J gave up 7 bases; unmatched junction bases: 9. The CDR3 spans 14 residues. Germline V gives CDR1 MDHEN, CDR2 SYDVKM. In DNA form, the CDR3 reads TGTGCCAGCTCCCATGGACTAGCGGGACGTGAGCAGTACTTC. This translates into CASSHGLAGREQYF.

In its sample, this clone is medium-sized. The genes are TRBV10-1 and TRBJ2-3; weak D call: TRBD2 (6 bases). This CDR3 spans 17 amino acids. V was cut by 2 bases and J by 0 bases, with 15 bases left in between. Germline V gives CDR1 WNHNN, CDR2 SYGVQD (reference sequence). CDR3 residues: CASSETWTRGSTDTQYF. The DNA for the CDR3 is TGCGCCAGCAGTGAGACCTGGACGCGGGGAAGCACAGATACGCAGTATTTT.

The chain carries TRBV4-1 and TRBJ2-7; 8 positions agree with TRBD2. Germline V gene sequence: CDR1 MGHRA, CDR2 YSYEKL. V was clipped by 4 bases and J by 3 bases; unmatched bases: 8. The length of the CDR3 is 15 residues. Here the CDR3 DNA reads TGCGCCAGCAGCCGGGATACTAGCGGAGGCTACGAGCAGTACTTC. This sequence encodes CASSRDTSGGYEQYF.

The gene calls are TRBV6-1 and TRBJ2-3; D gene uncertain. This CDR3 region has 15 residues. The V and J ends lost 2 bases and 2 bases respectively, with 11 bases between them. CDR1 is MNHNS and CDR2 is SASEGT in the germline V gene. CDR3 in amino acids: CASSEWLTDTDTQYF. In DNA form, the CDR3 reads TGTGCCAGCAGTGAATGGTTAACGGACACAGATACGCAGTATTTT.

CDR3 residues: CASSTNEVETQYF. The CDR3 DNA follows: TGTGCCAGTAGTACAAATGAAGTAGAGACCCAGTACTTC. The rearrangement joins TRBV19 to TRBJ2-5, with D unresolved. This CDR3 region has 13 residues. V was trimmed by 4 bases and J by 4 bases, leaving 10 bases between them. Germline values: CDR1 LNHDA, CDR2 SQIVND (reference sequence). The entire variable domain, with the rest obtained from reference TRBV19 and TRBJ2-5, is as follows: DGGITQSPKYLFRKEGQNVTLSCEQNLNHDAMYWYRQDPGQGLRLIYYSQIVNDFQKGDIAEGYSVSREKKESFPLTVTSAQKNPTAFYLCASSTNEVETQYFGPGTRLLVL.

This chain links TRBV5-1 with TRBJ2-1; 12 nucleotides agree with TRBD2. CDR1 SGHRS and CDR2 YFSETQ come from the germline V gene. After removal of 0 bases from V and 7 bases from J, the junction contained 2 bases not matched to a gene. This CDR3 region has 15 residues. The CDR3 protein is CASSLALAGGNEQFF. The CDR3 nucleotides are TGCGCCAGCAGCTTGGCACTAGCGGGGGGAAATGAGCAGTTCTTC. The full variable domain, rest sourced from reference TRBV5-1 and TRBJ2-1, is KAGVTQTPRYLIKTRGQQVTLSCSPISGHRSVSWYQQTPGQGLQFLFEYFSETQRNKGNFPGRFSGRQFSNSRSEMNVSTLELGDSALYLCASSLALAGGNEQFFGPGTRLTVL.

The CDR3 DNA reads TGCAGCGTTGAGACGGAGGACTATGGCTACACCTTC. As protein: CSVETEDYGYTF. This chain uses TRBV29-1 with TRBJ1-2, with D unclear. V was clipped by 3 bases and J by 3 bases, with 8 bases between them. The CDR3 is 12 amino acids. The germline CDR1 and CDR2 sequences are SQVTM and ANQGSEA. Based on the CDR3 plus reference TRBV29-1 and TRBJ1-2, the full variable domain is SAVISQKPSRDICQRGTSLTIQCQVDSQVTMMFWYRQQPGQSLTLIATANQGSEATYESGFVIDKFPISRPNLTFSTLTVSNMSPEDSSIYLCSVETEDYGYTFGSGTRLTVV.

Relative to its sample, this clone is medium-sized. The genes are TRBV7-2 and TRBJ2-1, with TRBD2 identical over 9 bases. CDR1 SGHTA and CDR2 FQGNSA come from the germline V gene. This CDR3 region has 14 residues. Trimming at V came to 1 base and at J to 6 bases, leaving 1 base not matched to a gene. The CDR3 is CASSLGGGANEQFF. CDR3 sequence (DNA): TGTGCCAGCAGCTTAGGCGGGGGGGCCAATGAGCAGTTCTTC.

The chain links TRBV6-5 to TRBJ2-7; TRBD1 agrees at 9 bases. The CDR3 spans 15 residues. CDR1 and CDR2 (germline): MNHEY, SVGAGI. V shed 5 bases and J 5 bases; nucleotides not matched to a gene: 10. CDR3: CASSASGTGSDEQYF. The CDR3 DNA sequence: TGTGCCAGCAGTGCGTCCGGGACAGGGTCCGACGAGCAGTACTTC.

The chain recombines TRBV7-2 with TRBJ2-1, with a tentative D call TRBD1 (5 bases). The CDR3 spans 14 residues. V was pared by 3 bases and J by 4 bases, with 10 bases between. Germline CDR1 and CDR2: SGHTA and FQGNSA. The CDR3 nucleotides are TGTGCCAGCAGCTTGCCAGGGCAATACAATGAGCAGTTCTTC. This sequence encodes CASSLPGQYNEQFF.